The clone carrying this T cell receptor beta chain was seen repeatedly, ten times or more. These data come from a study of early T cells in non-severe SARS-CoV-2 infection. About the research overall: Sequenced bulk RNA came from whole blood that was unsorted, and chains were unpaired.

Individual cDNA molecules each received unique molecular identifiers attached to them. TCRdb re-called the 5' RACE reads through MiXCR, storing one row per CDR3 protein. Here the sample spans nearly 110,000 distinct CDR3 sequences, around 10% being singletons. CDR3 length: 12 residues. Germline V gene data show CDR1 as DFQATT and CDR2 as SNEGSKA (reference sequence). Trimming stripped 4 bases from V and 2 bases from J, with 9 bases between. The receptor was derived from an adult who was a healthcare worker with PCR-confirmed SARS-CoV-2 infection or an uninfected control (not recorded which). The material sequenced was whole blood. The chain links TRBV20-1 to TRBJ2-7; D uncertain. The CDR3 reads CSAKRTAYEQYF. CDR3 DNA: TGCAGTGCTAAAAGGACCGCCTACGAGCAGTACTTC.